These T cell receptor beta chains were read from a single sample in a study of T cells in Graves' hyperthyroidism and ophthalmopathy. MiXCR, run by TCRdb on the multiplex PCR reads, gives a single entry per CDR3 protein. The table lists approximately 640,000 distinct CDR3 sequences, 15% to 20% of them singletons. The sample was blood. These receptors came from a woman between 25 and 40 years old with Graves' hyperthyroidism. The CDR3 runs from the conserved cysteine through the conserved F or W. Fields, in order: V gene, clone size, D gene, J gene, CDR3 DNA, CDR3 protein. D genes are given only for firm matches. Size is stated for part of the rows, as once, few or many counts, or as a class when the clone is expanded.

TRBV7-8	-	TRBD1	TRBJ2-5	TGTGCCAGCAGGTCCGGGACAGGGGACCAAGAGACCCAGTACTTC	CASRSGTGDQETQYF
TRBV20-1	many	TRBD1	TRBJ1-2	TGCAGTGCTAGGGAGGGGGCATGGGGCTACACCTTC	CSAREGAWGYTF
TRBV7-8	few	-	TRBJ2-7	TGTGCCAGCAGCTTACCCCCCTTCCGTAGGCCTATCGAGCAGTACTTC	CASSLPPFRRPIEQYF
TRBV30	many	-	TRBJ1-1	TGTGCCTGGAGACTCCGACAAAGGAGCACTGAAGCTTTCTTT	CAWRLRQRSTEAFF
TRBV28	many	-	TRBJ2-2	TGTGCCAGCAGTTTAAATAGACCCTTGAACACCGGGGAGCTGTTTTTT	CASSLNRPLNTGELFF
TRBV11-2	many	TRBD2	TRBJ2-1	TGTGCCAGCAGCTTCCGGGGACTAGCGGGAGGATTAACCTACAATGAGCAGTTCTTC	CASSFRGLAGGLTYNEQFF
TRBV29-1	many	-	TRBJ1-2	TGCAGCGTTGAAGGAGGGGCCTATGGCTACACCTTC	CSVEGGAYGYTF
TRBV19	few	TRBD2	TRBJ2-3	TGTGCCAGCGTCCGACTAGCGGGAGCGGAAGGGGGATCAGATACGCAGTATTTT	CASVRLAGAEGGSDTQYF
TRBV10-1	many	TRBD2	TRBJ2-3	TGCGCCAGCAGTGAAATAGCGGGGAGCACAGATACGCAGTATTTT	CASSEIAGSTDTQYF
TRBV2	-	TRBD1	TRBJ1-4	TGTGCCAGCAGACTCGGGACAGGGTTGTCTTCACTGTTTTTT	CASRLGTGLSSLFF
TRBV12-3/TRBV12-4	many	-	TRBJ1-1	TGTGCCAGCAGTTTCAACGGGGGCACTGAAGCTTTCTTT	CASSFNGGTEAFF
TRBV3-1	-	-	TRBJ1-4	TGTGCCAGCAGCCGAGGACTTACTAATGAAAAACTGTTTTTT	CASSRGLTNEKLFF
TRBV13	-	-	TRBJ1-2	TGTGCCAGCAGTCGACTCCGGGACCCTCATGGCTACACCTTC	CASSRLRDPHGYTF
TRBV19	-	-	TRBJ1-2	TGTGCCAGTAGTAGTGCCGGGACGCCCGGTGAATGGCACACCTTC	CASSSAGTPGEWHTF
TRBV11-2	-	-	TRBJ1-2	TGTGCCAGCAGCTTTCTCAGGGGAAAGTCCCCGCTTTGGGATGGCTACACCTTC	CASSFLRGKSPLWDGYTF
TRBV28	many	TRBD1	TRBJ1-1	TGTGCCAGCAGTTTATCCCCTTGGTCAGGGGGCTTCTTAGTCACTGAAGCTTTCTTT	CASSLSPWSGGFLVTEAFF